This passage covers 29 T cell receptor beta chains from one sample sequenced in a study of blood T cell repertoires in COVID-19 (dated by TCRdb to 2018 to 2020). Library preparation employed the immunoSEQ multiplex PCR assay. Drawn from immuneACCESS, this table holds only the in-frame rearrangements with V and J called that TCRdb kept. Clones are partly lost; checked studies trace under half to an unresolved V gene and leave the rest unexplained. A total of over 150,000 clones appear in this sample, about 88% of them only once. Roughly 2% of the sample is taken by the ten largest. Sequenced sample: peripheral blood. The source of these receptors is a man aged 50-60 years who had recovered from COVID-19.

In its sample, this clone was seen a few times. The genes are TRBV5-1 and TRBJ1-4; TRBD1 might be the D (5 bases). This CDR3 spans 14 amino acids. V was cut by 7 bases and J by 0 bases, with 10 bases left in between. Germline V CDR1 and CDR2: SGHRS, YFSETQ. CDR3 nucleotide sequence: TGCGCCAGCCATACAGGAGCAACTAATGAAAAACTGTTTTTT. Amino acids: CASHTGATNEKLFF.

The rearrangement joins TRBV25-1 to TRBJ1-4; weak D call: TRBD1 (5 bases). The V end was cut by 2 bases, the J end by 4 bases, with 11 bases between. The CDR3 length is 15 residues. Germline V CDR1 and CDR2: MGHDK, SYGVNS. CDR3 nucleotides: TGTGCCAGCAGTGAACCGGGACTTATTAATGAAAAACTGTTTTTT. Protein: CASSEPGLINEKLFF.

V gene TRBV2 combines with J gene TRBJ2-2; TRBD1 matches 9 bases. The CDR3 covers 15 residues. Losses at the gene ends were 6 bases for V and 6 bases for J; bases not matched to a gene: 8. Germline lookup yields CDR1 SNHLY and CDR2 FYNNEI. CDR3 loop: CASRTVRQGAGELFF. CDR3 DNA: TGTGCCAGCAGGACCGTGCGACAGGGGGCCGGGGAGCTGTTTTTT.

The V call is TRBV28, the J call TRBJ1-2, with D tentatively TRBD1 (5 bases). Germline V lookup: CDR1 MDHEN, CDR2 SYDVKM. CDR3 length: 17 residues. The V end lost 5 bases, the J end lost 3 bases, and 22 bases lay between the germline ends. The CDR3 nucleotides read TGTGCCAGCAGTCTTCGAAGGGCAGGGAACCGGGACTATGGCTACACCTTC. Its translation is CASSLRRAGNRDYGYTF.

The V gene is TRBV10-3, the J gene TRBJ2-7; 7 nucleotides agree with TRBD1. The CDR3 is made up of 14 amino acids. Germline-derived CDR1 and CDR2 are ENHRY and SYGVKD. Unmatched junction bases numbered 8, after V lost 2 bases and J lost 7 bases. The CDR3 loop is CAISERQGGREQYF. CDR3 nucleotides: TGTGCCATCAGTGAGCGACAAGGGGGCCGGGAGCAGTACTTC.

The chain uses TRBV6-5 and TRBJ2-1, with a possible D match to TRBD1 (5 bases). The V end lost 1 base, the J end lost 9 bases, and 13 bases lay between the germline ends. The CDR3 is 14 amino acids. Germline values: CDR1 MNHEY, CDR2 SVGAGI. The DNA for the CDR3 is TGTGCCAGCAGTTACTTCAGGGAAGGTAGTGAGCAGTTCTTC. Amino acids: CASSYFREGSEQFF.

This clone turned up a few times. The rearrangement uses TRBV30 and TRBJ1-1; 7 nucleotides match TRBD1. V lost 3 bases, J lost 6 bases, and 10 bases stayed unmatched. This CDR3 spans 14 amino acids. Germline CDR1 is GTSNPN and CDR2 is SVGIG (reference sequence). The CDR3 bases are TGTGCCTGGAGACCGGGACAGATACTTTCTGAAGCTTTCTTT. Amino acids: CAWRPGQILSEAFF.

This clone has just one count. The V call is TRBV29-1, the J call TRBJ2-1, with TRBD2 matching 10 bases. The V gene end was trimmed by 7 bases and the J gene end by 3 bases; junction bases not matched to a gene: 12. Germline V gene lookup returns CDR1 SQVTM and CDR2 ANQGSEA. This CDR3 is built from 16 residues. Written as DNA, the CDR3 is TGCAGCGGGTCTGGACTAGCGGAGGAAATCTACAATGAGCAGTTCTTC. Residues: CSGSGLAEEIYNEQFF.

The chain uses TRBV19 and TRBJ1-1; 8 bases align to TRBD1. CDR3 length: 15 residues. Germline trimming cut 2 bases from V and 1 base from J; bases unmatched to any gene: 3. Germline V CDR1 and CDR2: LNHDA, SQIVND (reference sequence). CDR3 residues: CASSIKGQGNTEAFF. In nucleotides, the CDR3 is TGTGCCAGTAGTATAAAAGGACAGGGGAACACTGAAGCTTTCTTT.

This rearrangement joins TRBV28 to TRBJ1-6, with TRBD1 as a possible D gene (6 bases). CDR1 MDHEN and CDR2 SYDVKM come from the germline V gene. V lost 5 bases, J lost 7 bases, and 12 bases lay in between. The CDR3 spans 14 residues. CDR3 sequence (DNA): TGTGCCAGCAGTCTGGGGGCGCTGAATTCACCCCTCCACTTT. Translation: CASSLGALNSPLHF.

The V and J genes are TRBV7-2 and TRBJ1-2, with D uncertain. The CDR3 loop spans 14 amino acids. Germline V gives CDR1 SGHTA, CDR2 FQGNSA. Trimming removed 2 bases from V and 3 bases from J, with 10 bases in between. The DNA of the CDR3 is TGTGCCAGCAGCTTACGACAACTCGACTATGGCTACACCTTC. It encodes CASSLRQLDYGYTF.

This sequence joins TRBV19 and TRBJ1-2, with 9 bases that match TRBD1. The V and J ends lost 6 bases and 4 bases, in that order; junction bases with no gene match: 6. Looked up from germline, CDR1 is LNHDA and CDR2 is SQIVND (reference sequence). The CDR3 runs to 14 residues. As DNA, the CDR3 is TGTGCCAGTAGGCTGGGACAGGGACTCTATGGCTACACCTTC. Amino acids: CASRLGQGLYGYTF.

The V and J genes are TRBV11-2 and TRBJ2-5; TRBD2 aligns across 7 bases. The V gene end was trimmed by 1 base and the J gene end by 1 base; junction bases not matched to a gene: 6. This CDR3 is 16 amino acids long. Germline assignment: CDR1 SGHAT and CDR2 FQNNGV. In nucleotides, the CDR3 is TGTGCCAGCAGCTTAGGGGCTAGCGGCAGCCAAGAGACCCAGTACTTC. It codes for CASSLGASGSQETQYF.

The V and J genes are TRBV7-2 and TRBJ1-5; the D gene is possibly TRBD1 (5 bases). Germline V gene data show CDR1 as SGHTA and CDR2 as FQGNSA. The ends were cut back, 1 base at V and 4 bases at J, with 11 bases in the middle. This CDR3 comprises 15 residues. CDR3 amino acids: CASSLGQGANQPQHF. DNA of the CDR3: TGTGCCAGCAGCTTAGGGCAGGGCGCGAATCAGCCCCAGCATTTT.

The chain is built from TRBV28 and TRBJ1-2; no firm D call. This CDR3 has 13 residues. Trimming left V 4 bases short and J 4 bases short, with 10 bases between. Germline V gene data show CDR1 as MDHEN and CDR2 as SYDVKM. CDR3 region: CASSSPPGYGYTF. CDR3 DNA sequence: TGTGCCAGCAGTTCCCCCCCGGGCTATGGCTACACCTTC.

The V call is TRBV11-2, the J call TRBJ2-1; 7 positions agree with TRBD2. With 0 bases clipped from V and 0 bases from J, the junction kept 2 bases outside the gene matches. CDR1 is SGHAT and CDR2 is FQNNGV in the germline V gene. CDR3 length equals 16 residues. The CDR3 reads CASSLDLAVSYNEQFF. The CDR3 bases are TGTGCCAGCAGCTTAGACCTAGCGGTCTCCTACAATGAGCAGTTCTTC.

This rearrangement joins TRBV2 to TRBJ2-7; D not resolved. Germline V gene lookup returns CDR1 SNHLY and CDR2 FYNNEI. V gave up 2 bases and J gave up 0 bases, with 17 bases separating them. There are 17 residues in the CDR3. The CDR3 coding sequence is TGTGCCAGCAGTGAACTGTGGAGACCCATGCCCTCCTACGAGCAGTACTTC. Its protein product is CASSELWRPMPSYEQYF.

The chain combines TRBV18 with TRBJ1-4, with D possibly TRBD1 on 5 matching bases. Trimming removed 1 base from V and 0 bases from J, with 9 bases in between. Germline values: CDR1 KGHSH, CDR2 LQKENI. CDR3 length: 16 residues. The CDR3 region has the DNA TGTGCCAGCTCACCACTGTCGGGGGCAACTAATGAAAAACTGTTTTTT. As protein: CASSPLSGATNEKLFF.

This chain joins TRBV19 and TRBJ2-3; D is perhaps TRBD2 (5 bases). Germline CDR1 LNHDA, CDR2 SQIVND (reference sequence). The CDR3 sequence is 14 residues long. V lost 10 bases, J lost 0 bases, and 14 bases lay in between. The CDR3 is CATRVGKSTDTQYF. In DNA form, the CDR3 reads TGTGCCACCCGAGTCGGGAAGAGCACAGATACGCAGTATTTT.

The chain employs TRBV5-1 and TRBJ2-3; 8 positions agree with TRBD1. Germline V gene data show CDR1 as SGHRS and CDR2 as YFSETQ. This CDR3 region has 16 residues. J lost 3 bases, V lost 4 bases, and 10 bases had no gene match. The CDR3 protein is CASSHQGASGTDTQYF. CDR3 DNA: TGCGCCAGCAGCCACCAGGGGGCCAGTGGAACAGATACGCAGTATTTT.

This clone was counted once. The CDR3 sequence: CAWSGQGNQPQHF. The CDR3 DNA is TGTGCCTGGAGCGGACAGGGAAATCAGCCCCAGCATTTT. This chain links TRBV30 with TRBJ1-5, with 8 nucleotides matching TRBD1. The trim removed 3 bases at V and 4 bases at J, leaving 2 bases unmatched. The germline gives CDR1 GTSNPN, CDR2 SVGIG (reference sequence). The CDR3 runs 13 residues.

DNA of the CDR3: TGTGCCAGCAGCCGGGACAGGAACACTGAAGCTTTCTTT. This sequence encodes CASSRDRNTEAFF. The chain links TRBV6-6 to TRBJ1-1; 7 bases line up with TRBD1. Germline CDR1 MNHNY, CDR2 SVGAGI (reference sequence). The ends lost 6 bases at V and 1 base at J; junction bases unmatched: 2. The CDR3 is 13 amino acids.

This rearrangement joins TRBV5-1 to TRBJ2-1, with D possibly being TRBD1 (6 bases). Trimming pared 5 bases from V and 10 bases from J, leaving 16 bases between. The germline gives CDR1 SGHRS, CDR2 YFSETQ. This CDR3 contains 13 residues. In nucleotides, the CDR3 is TGCGCCAGCAGATGGGACACCTTGGAAGAGCAGTTCTTC. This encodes CASRWDTLEEQFF.

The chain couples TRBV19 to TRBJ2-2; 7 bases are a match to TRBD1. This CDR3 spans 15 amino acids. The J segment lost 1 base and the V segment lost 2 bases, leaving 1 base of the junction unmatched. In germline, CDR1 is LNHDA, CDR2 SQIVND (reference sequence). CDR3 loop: CASSIHRGNTGELFF. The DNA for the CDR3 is TGTGCCAGTAGTATACACAGGGGGAACACCGGGGAGCTGTTTTTT.

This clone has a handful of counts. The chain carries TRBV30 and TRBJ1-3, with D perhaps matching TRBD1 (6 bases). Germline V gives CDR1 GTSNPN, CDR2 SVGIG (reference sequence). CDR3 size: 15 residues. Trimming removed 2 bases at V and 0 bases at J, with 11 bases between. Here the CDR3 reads CAWSPRQVSGNTIYF. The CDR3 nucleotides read TGTGCCTGGAGTCCCCGACAGGTCTCTGGAAACACCATATATTTT.

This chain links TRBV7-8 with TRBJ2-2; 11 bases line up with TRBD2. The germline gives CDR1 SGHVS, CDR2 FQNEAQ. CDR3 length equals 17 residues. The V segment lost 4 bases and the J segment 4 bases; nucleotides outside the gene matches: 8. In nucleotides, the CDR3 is TGTGCCAGCAGCTACCGCACAGGGACTAGCGGCACCGGGGAGCTGTTTTTT. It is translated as CASSYRTGTSGTGELFF. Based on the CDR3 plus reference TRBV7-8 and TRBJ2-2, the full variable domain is GAGVSQSPRYKVAKRGQDVALRCDPISGHVSLFWYQQALGQGPEFLTYFQNEAQLDKSGLPSDRFFAERPEGSVSTLKIQRTQQEDSAVYLCASSYRTGTSGTGELFFGEGSRLTVL.

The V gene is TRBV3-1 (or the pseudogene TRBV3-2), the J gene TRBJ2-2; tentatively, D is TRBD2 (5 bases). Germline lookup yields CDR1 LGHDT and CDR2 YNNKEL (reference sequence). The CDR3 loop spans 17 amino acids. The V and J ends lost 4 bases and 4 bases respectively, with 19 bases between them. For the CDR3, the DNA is TGTGCCAGCAGCCGACCCCGTCCGGGTGCGGGCACCGGGGAGCTGTTTTTT. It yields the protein CASSRPRPGAGTGELFF.

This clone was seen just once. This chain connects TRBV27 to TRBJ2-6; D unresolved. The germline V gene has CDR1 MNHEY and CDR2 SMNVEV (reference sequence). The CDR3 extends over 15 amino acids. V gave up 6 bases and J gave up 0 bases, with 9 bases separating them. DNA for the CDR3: TGTGCCAGCAGCCCCATTAGCTCTGGGGCCAACGTCCTGACTTTC. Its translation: CASSPISSGANVLTF.

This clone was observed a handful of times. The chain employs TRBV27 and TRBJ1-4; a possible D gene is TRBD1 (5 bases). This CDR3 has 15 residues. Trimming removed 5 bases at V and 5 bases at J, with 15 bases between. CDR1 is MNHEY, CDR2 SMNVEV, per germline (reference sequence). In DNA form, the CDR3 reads TGTGCCAGCAGTAGGTCGGGGGTCCTGAATGAAAAACTGTTTTTT. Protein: CASSRSGVLNEKLFF.